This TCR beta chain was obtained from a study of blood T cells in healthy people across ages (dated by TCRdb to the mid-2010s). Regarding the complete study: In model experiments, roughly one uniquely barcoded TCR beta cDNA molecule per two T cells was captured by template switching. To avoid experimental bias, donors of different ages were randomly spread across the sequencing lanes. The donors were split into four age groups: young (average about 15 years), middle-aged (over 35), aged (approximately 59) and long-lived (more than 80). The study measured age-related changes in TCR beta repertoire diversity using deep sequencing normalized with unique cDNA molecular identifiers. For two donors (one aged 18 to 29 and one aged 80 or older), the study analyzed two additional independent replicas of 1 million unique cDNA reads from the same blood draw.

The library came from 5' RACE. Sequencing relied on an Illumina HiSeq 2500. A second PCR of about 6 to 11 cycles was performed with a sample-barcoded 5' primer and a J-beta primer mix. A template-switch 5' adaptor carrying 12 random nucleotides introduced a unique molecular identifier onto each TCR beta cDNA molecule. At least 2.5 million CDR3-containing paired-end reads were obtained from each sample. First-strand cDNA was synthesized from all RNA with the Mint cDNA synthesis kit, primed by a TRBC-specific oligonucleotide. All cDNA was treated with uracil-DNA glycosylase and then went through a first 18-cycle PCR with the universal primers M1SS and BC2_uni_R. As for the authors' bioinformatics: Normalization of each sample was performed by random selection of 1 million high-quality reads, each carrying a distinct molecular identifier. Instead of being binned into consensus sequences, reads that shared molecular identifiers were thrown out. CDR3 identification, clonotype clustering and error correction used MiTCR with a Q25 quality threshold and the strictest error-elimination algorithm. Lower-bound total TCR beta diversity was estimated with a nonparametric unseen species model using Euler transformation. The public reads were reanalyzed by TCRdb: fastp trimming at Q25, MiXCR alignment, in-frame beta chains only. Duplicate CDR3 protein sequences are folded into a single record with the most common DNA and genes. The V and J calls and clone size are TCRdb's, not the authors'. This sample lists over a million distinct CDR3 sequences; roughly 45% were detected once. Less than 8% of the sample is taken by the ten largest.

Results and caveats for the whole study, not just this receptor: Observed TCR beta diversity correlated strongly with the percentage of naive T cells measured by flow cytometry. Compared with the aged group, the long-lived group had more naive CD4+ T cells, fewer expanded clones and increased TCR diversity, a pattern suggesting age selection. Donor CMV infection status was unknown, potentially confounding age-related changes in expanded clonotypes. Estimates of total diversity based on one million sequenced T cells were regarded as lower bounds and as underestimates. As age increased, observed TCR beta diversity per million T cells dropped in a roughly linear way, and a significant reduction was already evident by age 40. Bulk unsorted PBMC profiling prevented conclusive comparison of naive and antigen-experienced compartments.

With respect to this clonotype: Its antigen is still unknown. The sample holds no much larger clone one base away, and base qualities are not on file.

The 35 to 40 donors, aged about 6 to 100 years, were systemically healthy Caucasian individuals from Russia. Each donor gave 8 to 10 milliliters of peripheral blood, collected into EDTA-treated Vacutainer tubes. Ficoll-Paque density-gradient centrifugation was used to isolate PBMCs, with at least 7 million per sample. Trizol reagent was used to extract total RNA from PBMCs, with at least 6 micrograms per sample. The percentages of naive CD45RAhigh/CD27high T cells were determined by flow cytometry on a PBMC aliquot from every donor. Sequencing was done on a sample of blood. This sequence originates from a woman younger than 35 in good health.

The DNA sequence is given as TGTGCCAGCAGTAACCCGGGACAGGGGGCTTTTGATACGCAGTATTTT. This translates into CASSNPGQGAFDTQYF. The V gene is TRBV12-3 or TRBV12-4 and the J gene is TRBJ2-3, and TRBD1 aligns with 12 junction nucleotides. Clipping removes 5 bases from V and 6 bases from J, with 9 as the unmatched junction base count. The CDR3 holds 16 amino acids from the cysteine to the phenylalanine. Left in the record is the CDR3 DNA by itself, 48 bases read in frame from the first base.